The rows below give T cell receptor beta chains drawn from one sample of a study of cytomegalovirus exposure and HLA in healthy donors. Profiled with immunoSEQ multiplex PCR; TCRdb holds only in-frame clones, not every one. Of under 200,000 clones in the sample, about 64% were seen once. Sequenced input: PBMCs. The receptors derive from a man aged 45-65 years in good health and CMV-seronegative. The CDR3 runs from the conserved cysteine through the conserved F or W. Fields, in order: clone size, D gene, J gene, V gene, CDR3 protein, CDR3 DNA. A D gene is named only where the DNA matches it firmly. A clone size is listed for some rows: how often the clone was seen (once, few, many), or a class if it is expanded.

clone_size: NA
d_call: TRBD1
j_call: TRBJ1-2
v_call: TRBV7-6
cdr3_aa: CASSPRQGEDYGYTF
cdr3_nt: TGTGCCAGCAGCCCAAGACAGGGGGAGGACTATGGCTACACCTTC

clone_size: NA
d_call: NA
j_call: TRBJ2-7
v_call: TRBV7-6
cdr3_aa: CASSAGGPYEQYF
cdr3_nt: TGTGCCAGCAGCGCCGGCGGTCCCTACGAGCAGTACTTC

clone_size: NA
d_call: NA
j_call: TRBJ2-2
v_call: TRBV6-5
cdr3_aa: CASSSPIDRYTGELFF
cdr3_nt: TGTGCCAGCAGTTCCCCCATTGACAGATACACCGGGGAGCTGTTTTTT

clone_size: NA
d_call: NA
j_call: TRBJ2-2
v_call: TRBV5-4
cdr3_aa: CASSFGGARNTGELFF
cdr3_nt: TGTGCCAGCAGCTTCGGCGGGGCCCGTAACACCGGGGAGCTGTTTTTT

clone_size: NA
d_call: TRBD2
j_call: TRBJ2-3
v_call: TRBV19
cdr3_aa: CASSIEAGGAGGTQYF
cdr3_nt: TGTGCCAGTAGTATAGAAGCGGGGGGCGCCGGGGGGACGCAGTATTTT

clone_size: few
d_call: NA
j_call: TRBJ2-5
v_call: TRBV13
cdr3_aa: CASRAVGAELETQYF
cdr3_nt: TGTGCCAGCAGGGCCGTGGGGGCCGAGTTAGAGACCCAGTACTTC

clone_size: few
d_call: TRBD1
j_call: TRBJ1-1
v_call: TRBV4-1
cdr3_aa: CASSQEVFRDRGKDTEAFF
cdr3_nt: TGCGCCAGCAGCCAAGAAGTGTTCCGGGACAGGGGGAAGGACACTGAAGCTTTCTTT

clone_size: few
d_call: NA
j_call: TRBJ2-5
v_call: TRBV7-2
cdr3_aa: CASSLAGGGETQYF
cdr3_nt: TGTGCCAGCAGCTTAGCGGGAGGAGGGGAGACCCAGTACTTC

clone_size: once
d_call: TRBD1
j_call: TRBJ1-5
v_call: TRBV6-5
cdr3_aa: CASSRRGLGNQPQHF
cdr3_nt: TGTGCCAGCAGCCGCAGGGGGCTAGGCAATCAGCCCCAGCATTTT

clone_size: few
d_call: NA
j_call: TRBJ1-3
v_call: TRBV6-5
cdr3_aa: CASLSGNTIYF
cdr3_nt: TGTGCCAGTCTCTCTGGAAACACCATATATTTT

clone_size: NA
d_call: NA
j_call: TRBJ1-4
v_call: TRBV7-2
cdr3_aa: CASSHPPGASNEKLFF
cdr3_nt: TGTGCCAGCAGCCACCCTCCAGGGGCCTCTAATGAAAAACTGTTTTTT

clone_size: NA
d_call: NA
j_call: TRBJ1-6
v_call: TRBV5-3
cdr3_aa: CARSPSSIVSHSPLHF
cdr3_nt: TGTGCCAGAAGTCCGAGTTCAATTGTTTCGCATTCACCCCTCCACTTT

clone_size: NA
d_call: TRBD2
j_call: TRBJ2-4
v_call: TRBV7-2
cdr3_aa: CASSSPGTSGTGIQYF
cdr3_nt: TGTGCCAGCAGCTCCCCCGGGACTAGCGGGACGGGCATTCAGTACTTC

clone_size: NA
d_call: TRBD1
j_call: TRBJ1-2
v_call: TRBV2
cdr3_aa: CASSEGWTGGIGYTF
cdr3_nt: TGTGCCAGCAGTGAAGGGTGGACAGGGGGAATTGGCTACACCTTC

clone_size: NA
d_call: TRBD1
j_call: TRBJ2-7
v_call: TRBV7-8
cdr3_aa: CASSWGGTGEIYEQYF
cdr3_nt: TGTGCCAGCAGCTGGGGCGGGACAGGGGAAATCTACGAGCAGTACTTC

clone_size: NA
d_call: NA
j_call: TRBJ1-4
v_call: TRBV18
cdr3_aa: CASSPDRQLATNEKLFF
cdr3_nt: TGTGCCAGCTCACCAGACAGACAGCTCGCAACTAATGAAAAACTGTTTTTT

clone_size: NA
d_call: NA
j_call: TRBJ1-5
v_call: TRBV5-1
cdr3_aa: CASSYLPDRYDQPQHF
cdr3_nt: TGCGCCAGCAGCTACTTACCCGACAGGTACGATCAGCCCCAGCATTTT